This TCR beta chain was retrieved from a study of regulatory T cells in long-lasting Graves disease. Time point noted: persistent/refractory GD, antithyroid drugs over 5 years with positive TRAb. From PBMCs, RNA was extracted and then used to make the TCR library. The trim removed 2 bases at V and 2 bases at J, leaving 2 bases unmatched. The CDR3 covers 14 residues. Through Arm-PCR of CDR3 regions and iRepertoire HTBI primers, TCR beta libraries were built. Original processing notes: Segment identification across samples yielded around 61 TRBV and about 13 TRBJ segments. MiXCR, applied by TCRdb to the multiplex PCR reads, yields one record per CDR3 protein. These V and J calls rely on TCRdb rather than the paper's analysis. The sample records about 400,000 distinct CDR3 sequences, less than 25% being singletons. This clonotype was seen at least ten times.

This clonotype was sampled from a female donor with Graves disease. The V call is TRBV12-3 or TRBV12-4, the J call TRBJ1-1; 7 bases map to TRBD1. The sequenced sample was peripheral blood mononuclear cells (PBMCs), obtained when the disease was refractory, from a patient treated with antithyroid drugs. CDR3 amino acids: CASSLKGGNTEAFF. The CDR3 region has the DNA TGTGCCAGCAGTTTAAAAGGGGGCAACACTGAAGCTTTCTTT.